This T cell receptor beta chain was found in a study of T cells after yellow fever vaccination. Study details: Fractions of low cell number were prepared using SMART-Seq v4 Ultra Low Input.

Findings of the study overall: Any FACS-sorted repertoire could hold abundant clonotypes that contaminate it from the bulk population. Subsequent booster samples again held most clones from primary vaccination (96% CD4, 85% to 90% CD8).

The germline V gene has CDR1 SEHNR and CDR2 FQNEAQ (reference sequence). The CDR3 covers 16 residues. V was trimmed by 2 bases and J by 0 bases, leaving 8 bases between them. MiXCR, run by TCRdb on the 5' RACE reads, gives a single entry per CDR3 protein. The repertoire holds about 63,000 distinct CDR3 sequences, with approximately 7.4% as singletons. This clonotype was seen more than once but under ten times. The antigen remains undetermined. Sequences were derived from CD8+ T cells sorted from PBMCs, sampled 15 days after the yellow fever booster vaccination. The receptor's source is a man in his thirties or forties who received the YFV17D yellow fever vaccine. The V gene is TRBV7-9, the J gene TRBJ2-6; D uncertain. The CDR3 sequence is CASSLSAVSGANVLTF. Written as DNA, the CDR3 is TGTGCCAGCAGCTTATCCGCTGTCTCTGGGGCCAACGTCCTGACTTTC.